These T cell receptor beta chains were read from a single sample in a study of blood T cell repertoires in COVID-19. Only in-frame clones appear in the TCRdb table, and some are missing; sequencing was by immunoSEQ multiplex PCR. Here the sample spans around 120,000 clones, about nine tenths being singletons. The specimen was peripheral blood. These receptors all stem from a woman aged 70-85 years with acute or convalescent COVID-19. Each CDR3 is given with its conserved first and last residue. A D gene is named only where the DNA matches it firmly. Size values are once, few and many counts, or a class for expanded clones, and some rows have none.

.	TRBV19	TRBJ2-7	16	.	TGTGCCAGTAGTATATCCCTTAGAAGCGGATCCTACGAGCAGTACTTC	CASSISLRSGSYEQYF
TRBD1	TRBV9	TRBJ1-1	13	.	TGTGCCAGCAGCGTAGGGACAGGGGTTACAGCTTTCTTT	CASSVGTGVTAFF
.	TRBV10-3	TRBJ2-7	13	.	TGTGCCATCAGTGATGGGAGAGGCCACGAGCAGTACTTC	CAISDGRGHEQYF
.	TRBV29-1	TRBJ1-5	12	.	TGCAGCGTTGGGGGGGAGGGACAGCCCCAGCATTTT	CSVGGEGQPQHF
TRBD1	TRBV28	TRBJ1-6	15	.	TGTGCCAGCAGTTCCGTTGGGACAGGGATGTCACCCCTCCACTTT	CASSSVGTGMSPLHF
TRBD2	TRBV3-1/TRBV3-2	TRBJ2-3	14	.	TGTGCCAGCAGCCAGACCGGGGGGGCAGATACGCAGTATTTT	CASSQTGGADTQYF
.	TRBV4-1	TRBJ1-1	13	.	TGCGCCAGCAGCCAAGATAGGGCAGGGGAAGCTTTCTTT	CASSQDRAGEAFF
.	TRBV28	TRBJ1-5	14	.	TGTGCCAGCAGTTTCGGGATCGGCAATCAGCCCCAGCATTTT	CASSFGIGNQPQHF
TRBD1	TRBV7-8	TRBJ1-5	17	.	TGTGCCAGCAGCTTCGGGACAGGGGGAAGTGGGGATCAGCCCCAGCATTTT	CASSFGTGGSGDQPQHF
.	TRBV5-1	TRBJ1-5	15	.	TGCGCCAGCTACCTCGATATAAGGGGATGCCAGCCCCAGCATTTT	CASYLDIRGCQPQHF
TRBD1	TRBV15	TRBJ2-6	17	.	TGTGCCACCAGCAGAAGTAGGACAGGGTCTGGGGCCAACGTCCTGACTTTC	CATSRSRTGSGANVLTF
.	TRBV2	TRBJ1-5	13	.	TGTGCCAGCAGGGAGGATAGGGCTCAGCCCCAGCATTTT	CASREDRAQPQHF
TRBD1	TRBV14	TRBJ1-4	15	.	TGTGCCAGCAGCTCCCGTCGGACAGGAAATGAAAAACTGTTTTTT	CASSSRRTGNEKLFF
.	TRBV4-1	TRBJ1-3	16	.	TGCGCCAGCAGCCAAGATTATCAGGTCTCTGGAAACACCATATATTTT	CASSQDYQVSGNTIYF
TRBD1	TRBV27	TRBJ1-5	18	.	TGTGCCAGCAGTTTACTGGGGACAGGCGCGTATAGCAATCAGCCCCAGCATTTT	CASSLLGTGAYSNQPQHF
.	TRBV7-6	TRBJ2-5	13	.	TGTGCCAGCAGCTACTCGATCGGGGAGACCCAGTACTTC	CASSYSIGETQYF
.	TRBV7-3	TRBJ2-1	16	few	TGTGCCAGCAGCTTGGAGGGGGCCTCCCCCCCGGGGGAGCAGTTCTTC	CASSLEGASPPGEQFF
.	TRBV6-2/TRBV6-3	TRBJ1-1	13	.	TGTGCCAGCAGTTACTTAGCATCCACTGAAGCTTTCTTT	CASSYLASTEAFF
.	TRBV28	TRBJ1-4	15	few	TGTGCCAGCAGTTCCCCCATAGGGGCCGAGGAAAAACTGTTTTTT	CASSSPIGAEEKLFF
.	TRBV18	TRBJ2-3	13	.	TGTGCCAGCTCCCCTCTCGAGGGAGATACGCAGTATTTT	CASSPLEGDTQYF
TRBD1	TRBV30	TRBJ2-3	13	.	TGTGCCTGGAGCACAGGGGGCACAGATACGCAGTATTTT	CAWSTGGTDTQYF
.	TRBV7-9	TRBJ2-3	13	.	TGTGCCAGCAGCTTAGGGGCCACAGATACGCAGTATTTT	CASSLGATDTQYF